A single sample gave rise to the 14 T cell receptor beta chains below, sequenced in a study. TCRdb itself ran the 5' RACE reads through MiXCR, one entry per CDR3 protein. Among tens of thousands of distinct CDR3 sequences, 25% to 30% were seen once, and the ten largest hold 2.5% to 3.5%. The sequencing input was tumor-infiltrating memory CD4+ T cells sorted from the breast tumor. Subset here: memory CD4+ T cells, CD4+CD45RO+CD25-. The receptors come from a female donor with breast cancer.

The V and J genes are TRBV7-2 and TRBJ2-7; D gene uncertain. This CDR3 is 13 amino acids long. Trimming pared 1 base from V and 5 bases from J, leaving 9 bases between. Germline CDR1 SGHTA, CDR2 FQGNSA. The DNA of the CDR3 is TGTGCCAGCAGCTTAGGACCGGGCGACGAGCAGTACTTC. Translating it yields CASSLGPGDEQYF.

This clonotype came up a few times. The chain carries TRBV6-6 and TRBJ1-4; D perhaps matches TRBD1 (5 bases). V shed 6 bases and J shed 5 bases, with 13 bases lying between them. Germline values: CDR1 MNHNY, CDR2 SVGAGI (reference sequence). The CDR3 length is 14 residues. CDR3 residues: CASSQRGGNEKLFF. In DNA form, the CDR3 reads TGTGCCAGCAGCCAGAGGGGAGGGAATGAAAAACTGTTTTTT.

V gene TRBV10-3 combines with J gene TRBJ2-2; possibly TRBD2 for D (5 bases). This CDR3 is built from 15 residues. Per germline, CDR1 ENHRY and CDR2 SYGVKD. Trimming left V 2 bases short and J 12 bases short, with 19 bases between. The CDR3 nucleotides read TGTGCCATCAGTGAGAGCGGACTGAACACCGGAAAGCTGTTTTTT. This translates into CAISESGLNTGKLFF.

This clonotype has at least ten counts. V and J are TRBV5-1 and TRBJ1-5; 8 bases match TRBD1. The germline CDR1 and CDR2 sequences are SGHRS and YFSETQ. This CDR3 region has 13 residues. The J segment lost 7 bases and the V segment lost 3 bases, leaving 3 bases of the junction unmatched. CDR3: CASSSTGEQPQHF. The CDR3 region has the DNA TGCGCCAGCAGCTCGACAGGGGAACAGCCCCAGCATTTT.

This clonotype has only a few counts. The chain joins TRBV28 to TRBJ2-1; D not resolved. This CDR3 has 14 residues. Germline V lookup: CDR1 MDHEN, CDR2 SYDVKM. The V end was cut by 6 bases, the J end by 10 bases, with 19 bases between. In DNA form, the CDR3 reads TGTGCCAGCAGCCCATCCGTGTCGTTAAGGGAGCAGTTCTTC. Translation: CASSPSVSLREQFF.

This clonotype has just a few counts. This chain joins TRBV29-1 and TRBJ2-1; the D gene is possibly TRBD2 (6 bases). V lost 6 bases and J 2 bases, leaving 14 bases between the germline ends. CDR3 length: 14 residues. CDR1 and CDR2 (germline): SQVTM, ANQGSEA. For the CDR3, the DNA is TGCAGCGTAATAGCGGCCCGCCCCTACAATGAGCAGTTCTTC. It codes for CSVIAARPYNEQFF.

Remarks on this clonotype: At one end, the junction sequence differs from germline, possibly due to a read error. CDR3 bases: TGTGCCAGTAGCTTAGTACAAGAGACCCAGTGCTTC. It encodes CASSLVQETQCF. The chain uses TRBV7-6 and TRBJ2-5; D is uncertain. CDR1 is SGHVS, CDR2 FNYEAQ, per germline. This CDR3 is built from 12 residues.

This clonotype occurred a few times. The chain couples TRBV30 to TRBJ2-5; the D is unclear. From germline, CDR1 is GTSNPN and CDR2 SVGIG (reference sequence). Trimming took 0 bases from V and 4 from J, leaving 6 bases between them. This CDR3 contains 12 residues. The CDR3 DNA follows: TGTGCCTGGAGTGTAGACTCAGAGACCCAGTACTTC. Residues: CAWSVDSETQYF.

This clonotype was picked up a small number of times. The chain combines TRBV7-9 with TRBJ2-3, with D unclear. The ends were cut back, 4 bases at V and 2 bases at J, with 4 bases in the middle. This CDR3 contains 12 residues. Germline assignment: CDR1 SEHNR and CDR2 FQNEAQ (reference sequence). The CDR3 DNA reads TGTGCCAGCAGCTGGACCACAGATACGCAGTATTTT. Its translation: CASSWTTDTQYF.

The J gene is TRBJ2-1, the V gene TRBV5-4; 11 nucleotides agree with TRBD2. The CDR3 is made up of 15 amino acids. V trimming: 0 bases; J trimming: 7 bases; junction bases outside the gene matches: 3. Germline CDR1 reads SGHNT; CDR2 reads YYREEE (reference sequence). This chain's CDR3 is CASSLDSGRDNEQFF. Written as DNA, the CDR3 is TGTGCCAGCAGCTTGGATAGCGGGAGGGATAATGAGCAGTTCTTC. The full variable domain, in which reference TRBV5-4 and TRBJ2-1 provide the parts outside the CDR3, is ETGVTQSPTHLIKTRGQQVTLRCSSQSGHNTVSWYQQALGQGPQFIFQYYREEENGRGNFPPRFSGLQFPNYSSELNVNALELDDSALYLCASSLDSGRDNEQFFGPGTRLTVL.

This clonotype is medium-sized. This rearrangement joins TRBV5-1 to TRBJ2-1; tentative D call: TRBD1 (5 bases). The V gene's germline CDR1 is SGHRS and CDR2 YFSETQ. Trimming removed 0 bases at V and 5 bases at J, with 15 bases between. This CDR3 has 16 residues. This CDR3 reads CASSLDLQGANNEQFF. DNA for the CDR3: TGCGCCAGCAGCTTGGATTTGCAGGGTGCCAACAATGAGCAGTTCTTC.

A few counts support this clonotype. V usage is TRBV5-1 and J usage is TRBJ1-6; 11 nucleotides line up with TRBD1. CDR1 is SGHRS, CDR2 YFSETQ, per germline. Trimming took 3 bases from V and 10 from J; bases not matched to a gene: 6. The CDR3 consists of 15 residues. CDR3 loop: CASSSDRGLDSPLHF. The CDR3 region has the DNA TGCGCCAGCAGCTCGGACAGGGGGCTTGACTCACCCCTCCACTTT.

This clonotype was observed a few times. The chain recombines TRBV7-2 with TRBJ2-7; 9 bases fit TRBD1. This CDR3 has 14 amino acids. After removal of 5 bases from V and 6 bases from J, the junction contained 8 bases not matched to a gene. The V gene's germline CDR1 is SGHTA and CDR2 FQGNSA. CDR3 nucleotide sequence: TGTGCCAGCAGCCCTGACAGGGGGTTCGGCGAGCAGTACTTC. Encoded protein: CASSPDRGFGEQYF.

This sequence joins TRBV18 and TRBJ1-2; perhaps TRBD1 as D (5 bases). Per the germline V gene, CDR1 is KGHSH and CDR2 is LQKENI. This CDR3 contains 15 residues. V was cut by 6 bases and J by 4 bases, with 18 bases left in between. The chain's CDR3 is CASSQRGQNTYGYTF. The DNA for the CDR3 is TGTGCCAGCTCCCAGAGGGGCCAGAACACCTATGGCTACACCTTC.